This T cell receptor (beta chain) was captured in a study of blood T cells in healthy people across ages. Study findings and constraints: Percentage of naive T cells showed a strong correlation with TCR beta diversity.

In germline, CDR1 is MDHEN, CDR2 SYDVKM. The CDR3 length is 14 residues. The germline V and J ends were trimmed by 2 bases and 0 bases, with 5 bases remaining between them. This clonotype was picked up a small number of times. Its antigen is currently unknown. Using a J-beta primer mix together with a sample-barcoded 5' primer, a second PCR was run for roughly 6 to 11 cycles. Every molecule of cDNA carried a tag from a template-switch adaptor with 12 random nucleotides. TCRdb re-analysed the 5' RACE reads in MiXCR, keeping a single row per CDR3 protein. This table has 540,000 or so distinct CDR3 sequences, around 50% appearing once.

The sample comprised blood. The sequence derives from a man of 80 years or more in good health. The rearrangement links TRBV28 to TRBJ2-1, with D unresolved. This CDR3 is CASSLEASYNEQFF. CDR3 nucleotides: TGTGCCAGCAGTTTAGAGGCCTCCTACAATGAGCAGTTCTTC.